Below are 17 T cell receptor beta chains sequenced from a single sample in a study of T cells after posttransplantation cyclophosphamide. TCRdb's table, derived via immunoSEQ multiplex PCR, lists solely in-frame clones and lacks some. Observed in the sample are approximately 26,000 clones, none of them singletons. Sequences were obtained from PBMCs. Source of these receptors: a woman aged 45-60 years in good health, CMV-negative, and a related stem cell transplant donor.

The sample holds many counts of this clone. The V call is TRBV15, the J call TRBJ1-1; D is possibly TRBD1 (5 bases). Per germline, CDR1 LNHNV and CDR2 YYDKDF (reference sequence). The CDR3 covers 15 residues. Trimming shortened V by 0 bases and J by 4 bases, and 12 bases separated the two germline ends. This chain's CDR3 is CATSRDREGFTEAFF. CDR3 DNA: TGTGCCACCAGCAGAGACAGGGAGGGGTTCACTGAAGCTTTCTTT.

This clone was picked up many times. Written as DNA, the CDR3 is TGTGCCAGCAGCGTGGCAGGGGTTCAAGAGACCCAGTACTTC. The encoded protein is CASSVAGVQETQYF. The chain couples TRBV9 to TRBJ2-5, with D perhaps TRBD1 (6 bases). The CDR3 totals 14 residues. The germline V and J ends were trimmed by 2 bases and 2 bases, with 10 bases remaining between them. Germline V lookup: CDR1 SGDLS, CDR2 YYNGEE.

This clone was seen many times. The CDR3 sequence is CASSLLEQGGGYTF. The CDR3 bases are TGCGCCAGCAGCTTGTTGGAGCAGGGAGGTGGCTACACCTTC. V and J are TRBV5-1 and TRBJ1-2; possible D gene TRBD1, 5 bases. Germline CDR1 and CDR2: SGHRS and YFSETQ. V was cut by 1 base and J by 7 bases, with 14 bases left in between. This CDR3 has 14 amino acids.

This clone has ten or more counts. The rearrangement links TRBV6-6 to TRBJ1-1; maybe TRBD1 (5 bases). There are 13 residues in the CDR3. Trimming took off 7 bases at V and 6 bases at J, with 15 bases between the two ends. Germline CDR1 reads MNHNY; CDR2 reads SVGAGI (reference sequence). DNA of the CDR3: TGTGCCAGCACTCACCGCTCGGGGGCTGAAGCTTTCTTT. As protein: CASTHRSGAEAFF.

The V call is TRBV27, the J call TRBJ1-1, with D perhaps matching TRBD1 (6 bases). The CDR3 covers 14 residues. Looked up from germline, CDR1 is MNHEY and CDR2 is SMNVEV (reference sequence). The V end was cut by 7 bases, the J end by 0 bases, with 12 bases between. For the CDR3, the DNA is TGTGCCAGCACCAAGGGGGGGCTGAACACTGAAGCTTTCTTT. It yields the protein CASTKGGLNTEAFF.

The chain couples TRBV25-1 to TRBJ2-5, with TRBD2 identical over 9 bases. Trimming at V came to 0 bases and at J to 7 bases, leaving 9 bases not matched to a gene. The V gene's germline CDR1 is MGHDK and CDR2 SYGVNS. The CDR3 spans 16 residues. CDR3 loop: CASSEYAGGRVGTQYF. The CDR3 DNA sequence: TGTGCCAGCAGTGAATATGCGGGCGGGAGGGTAGGGACCCAGTACTTC.

This clone was seen repeatedly, ten times or more. This chain links TRBV5-1 with TRBJ1-4; 10 bases are a match to TRBD1. The CDR3 totals 15 residues. V lost 4 bases, J lost 6 bases, and 6 bases stayed unmatched. Germline CDR1 reads SGHRS; CDR2 reads YFSETQ. Written as DNA, the CDR3 is TGCGCCAGCAGCCGACAGGGGGCGCAGGATGAAAAACTGTTTTTT. Translated, it gives CASSRQGAQDEKLFF.

In this sample, this clone turned up many times. The chain is built from TRBV7-6 and TRBJ2-1; maybe TRBD1 (5 bases). V lost 2 bases to trimming and J lost 8 bases, with 16 bases between them. The CDR3 has 15 amino acids. Germline CDR1 reads SGHVS; CDR2 reads FNYEAQ. DNA for the CDR3: TGTGCCAGCAGCTTACGGCCCAAAGGGGCTCATGAGCAGTTCTTC. The encoded protein is CASSLRPKGAHEQFF.

This clone was recorded many times. CDR3 coding DNA: TGTGCCAGCAGCGTAAAAGGATTCGGGAGGACAGGGTACAATGAGCAGTTCTTC. Translating it yields CASSVKGFGRTGYNEQFF. The chain has TRBV7-9 and TRBJ2-1; a possible D gene is TRBD1 (8 bases). V lost 5 bases and J 4 bases, leaving 24 bases between the germline ends. Germline assignment: CDR1 SEHNR and CDR2 FQNEAQ (reference sequence). CDR3 length: 18 amino acids.

This clone was seen many times. The chain combines TRBV19 with TRBJ1-5, with a tentative D call TRBD1 (5 bases). The CDR3 consists of 13 residues. V lost 5 bases, J lost 3 bases, and 8 bases lay in between. Germline V gene data show CDR1 as LNHDA and CDR2 as SQIVND (reference sequence). The CDR3 is CASSPGPNQPQHF. CDR3 bases: TGTGCCAGTAGTCCAGGGCCCAATCAGCCCCAGCATTTT.

This clone showed up many times. The V and J genes are TRBV5-1 and TRBJ1-1; 7 bases agree with TRBD1. The CDR3 has 16 residues. Germline V gene data show CDR1 as SGHRS and CDR2 as YFSETQ. J was trimmed by 4 bases and V by 1 base; bases with no gene match: 10. CDR3 DNA sequence: TGCGCCAGCAGCTTGTCAGGGACAGCTCGAATCACTGAAGCTTTCTTT. Amino acid sequence: CASSLSGTARITEAFF.

In this sample, this clone turned up many times. This rearrangement joins TRBV9 to TRBJ2-7; possible D gene TRBD1, 5 bases. Trimming left V 2 bases short and J 5 bases short, with 14 bases between. CDR1 and CDR2 from the germline V gene are SGDLS and YYNGEE. CDR3 size: 14 residues. The chain's CDR3 is CASSVGQGINEQYF. CDR3 DNA sequence: TGTGCCAGCAGCGTCGGCCAGGGCATTAACGAGCAGTACTTC.

This clone was found many times. J is TRBJ2-6 and V is TRBV7-3, with D hard to call. The length of the CDR3 is 15 residues. CDR1 and CDR2 from the germline V gene are SGHTA and FQGTGA. Trimming left V 5 bases short and J 3 bases short, with 11 bases between. CDR3 region: CASSQWQIGANVLTF. The CDR3 DNA reads as TGTGCCAGCAGCCAATGGCAGATTGGGGCCAACGTCCTGACTTTC. Full variable domain (outside the CDR3, taken from reference TRBV7-3 and TRBJ2-6): GAGVSQTPSNKVTEKGKYVELRCDPISGHTALYWYRQSLGQGPEFLIYFQGTGAADDSGLPNDRFFAVRPEGSVSTLKIQRTERGDSAVYLCASSQWQIGANVLTFGAGSRLTVL.

This clone was recorded many times. The CDR3 loop is CASSESTGAYQETQYF. For the CDR3, the DNA is TGCGCCAGCAGTGAGTCGACAGGGGCGTACCAAGAGACCCAGTACTTC. The chain uses TRBV10-2 and TRBJ2-5, with 8 positions matching TRBD1. Looked up from germline, CDR1 is WSHSY and CDR2 is SAAADI. This CDR3 contains 16 residues. Trimming at V came to 0 bases and at J to 0 bases, leaving 3 bases not matched to a gene.

This clone was observed many times. The chain combines TRBV14 with TRBJ2-7; 7 nucleotides match TRBD1. The V gene's germline CDR1 is SGHDN and CDR2 FVKESK. V lost 1 base, J lost 6 bases, and 6 bases stayed unmatched. The CDR3 is made up of 14 amino acids. CDR3 in DNA: TGTGCCAGCAGCCAAGTTTTAGGGGGCGCCGAGCAGTACTTC. Translating it yields CASSQVLGGAEQYF.

This clone was observed at least ten times. The rearrangement joins TRBV21-1 to TRBJ2-3; TRBD2 reflects the table's D call only, with no check against the DNA. TRBV21-1 counts as a pseudogene. The CDR3 length is 14 residues. In DNA form, the CDR3 reads TGTGCCAGCAGCAAAAGGGGGGGTACAGATACGCAGTATTTT. It is translated as CASSKRGGTDTQYF.

This clone was counted ten times or more. The chain combines TRBV6-6 with TRBJ1-5, with 8 nucleotides matching TRBD1. There are 15 residues in the CDR3. Germline V gene lookup returns CDR1 MNHNY and CDR2 SVGAGI (reference sequence). The junction had 6 bases not matched to a gene; V was cut back by 4 bases and J by 4 bases. Here the CDR3 DNA reads TGTGCCAGCAGTTTAGGACAGGGTGGTAATCAGCCCCAGCATTTT. Translation gives CASSLGQGGNQPQHF.